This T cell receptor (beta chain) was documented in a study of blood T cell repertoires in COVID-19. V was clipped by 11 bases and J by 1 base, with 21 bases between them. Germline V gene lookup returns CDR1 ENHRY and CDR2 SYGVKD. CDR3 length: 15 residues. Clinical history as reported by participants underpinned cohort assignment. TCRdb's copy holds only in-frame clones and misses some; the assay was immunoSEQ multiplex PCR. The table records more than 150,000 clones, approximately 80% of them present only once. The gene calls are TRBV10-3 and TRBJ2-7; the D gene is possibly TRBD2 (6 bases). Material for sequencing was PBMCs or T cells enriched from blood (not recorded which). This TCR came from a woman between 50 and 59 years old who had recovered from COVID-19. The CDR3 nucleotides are TGTGCCCCCAACGGAGGGAACCCTCTATCCTACGAGCAGTACTTC. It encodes CAPNGGNPLSYEQYF.